A single T cell receptor beta chain is shown here with its context. The data were taken from a study of blood T cell repertoires in COVID-19. Across the whole study: Acute and convalescent COVID-19 samples came from the United States, Italy and Spain. PBMCs, B-cell-depleted T cells, or T cells were the source of the cDNA or gDNA that made up the material.

In the original processing: Nucleated cell number was recorded as an estimate derived from reference gene primer amplification. Profiled with immunoSEQ multiplex PCR; TCRdb holds only in-frame clones, not every one. That table gives V, J and clone size, and the DNA gave D and trimming. The sample lists roughly 110,000 clones, about 70% seen once, with around 0.92% in the top ten. Germline CDR1 MNHNS, CDR2 SASEGT. V shed 3 bases and J 1 base; nucleotides not matched to a gene: 8. The CDR3 covers 17 residues. The chain recombines TRBV6-1 with TRBJ1-4; 7 positions match TRBD1. The receptor was derived from a human donor with acute or convalescent COVID-19. The donor label of this sample is uncertain. The sequenced sample consisted of peripheral blood. CDR3 sequence: CASSETGRGRTNEKLFF. In DNA form, the CDR3 reads TGTGCCAGCAGTGAGACAGGGAGAGGTAGAACTAATGAAAAACTGTTTTTT.